The clone carrying this TCR beta chain occurred once. The source of the sample is a study of blood T cell repertoires in COVID-19. At the level of the study: T cells, B-cell-depleted T cells, or PBMCs supplied cDNA or gDNA.

Original analysis: Estimated nucleated cell counts came from reference gene primer amplification. The protocol was immunoSEQ multiplex PCR, while the TCRdb copy is restricted to in-frame clones and leaves out a portion. V, J and clone size reflect that table, while D and trimming were determined from the DNA. The repertoire includes some 250,000 clones, roughly 86% of them detected once, and just over 3% sits in the top ten. The TCR was taken from a woman in her 30s who had recovered from COVID-19. Source material: peripheral blood.

CDR3 sequence (DNA): TGTGCCAGCAGTTTACTACAGGGTTACGAGCAGTACTTC. Residues: CASSLLQGYEQYF. The gene calls are TRBV28 and TRBJ2-7; perhaps TRBD1 as D (6 bases). The V gene's germline CDR1 is MDHEN and CDR2 SYDVKM. This CDR3 is built from 13 residues. Trimming removed 2 bases at V and 4 bases at J, with 9 bases between.